Reported below is one T cell receptor beta chain. This sample was included in a study of blood T cell repertoires in COVID-19. The ends lost 3 bases at V and 8 bases at J; junction bases unmatched: 7. The CDR3 consists of 14 residues. Germline CDR1 SEHNR, CDR2 FQNEAQ (reference sequence). Only in-frame clones appear in the TCRdb table, and some are missing; sequencing was by immunoSEQ multiplex PCR. This table has about 100,000 clones, roughly 85% appearing once. This sequence was found in a woman in her forties or fifties who had recovered from COVID-19. The specimen was PBMCs or T cells enriched from blood (not recorded which). This chain joins TRBV7-9 and TRBJ1-2, with 9 bases aligning to TRBD1. CDR3 DNA sequence: TGTGCCAGCAGCTTCCCGGGACAGGGTGGCGGCTACACCTTC. Amino acid sequence: CASSFPGQGGGYTF.